This T cell receptor (beta chain) derives from a study of cytomegalovirus exposure and HLA in healthy donors. Findings of the study overall: Reports credit the classifier with highly specific, highly sensitive diagnosis of cytomegalovirus status.

A note on this clone: What it binds is unknown.

Germline V gene lookup returns CDR1 MGHDK and CDR2 SYGVNS. CDR3 length equals 15 residues. Trimming removed 4 bases from V and 3 bases from J, with 15 bases in between. Profiling relied on immunoSEQ multiplex PCR, and the TCRdb table lists in-frame clones only, not all of them. Of roughly 150,000 clones in the sample, around nine tenths were seen once. This receptor was taken from a man between 18 and 29 years old in good health and CMV-seropositive. The chain combines TRBV25-1 with TRBJ1-2; tentatively, D is TRBD1 (6 bases). The sample was PBMCs. Here the CDR3 reads CASSGPGGGDYGYTF. Here the CDR3 DNA reads TGTGCCAGCAGTGGCCCTGGGGGCGGCGACTATGGCTACACCTTC.